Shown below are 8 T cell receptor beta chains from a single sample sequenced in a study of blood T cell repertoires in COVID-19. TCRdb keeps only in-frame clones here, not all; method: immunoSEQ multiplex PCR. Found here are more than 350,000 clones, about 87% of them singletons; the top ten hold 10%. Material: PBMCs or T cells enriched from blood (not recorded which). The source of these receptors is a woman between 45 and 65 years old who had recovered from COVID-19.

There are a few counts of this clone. DNA for the CDR3: TGCGCCAGCAGCTCCGGGACTAGCGGACGAAGGGAGCTGTTTTTT. It encodes CASSSGTSGRRELFF. The genes are TRBV5-1 and TRBJ2-2; 11 bases are shared with TRBD2. CDR3 length equals 15 residues. V lost 3 bases, J lost 9 bases, and 7 bases stayed unmatched. Per germline, CDR1 SGHRS and CDR2 YFSETQ.

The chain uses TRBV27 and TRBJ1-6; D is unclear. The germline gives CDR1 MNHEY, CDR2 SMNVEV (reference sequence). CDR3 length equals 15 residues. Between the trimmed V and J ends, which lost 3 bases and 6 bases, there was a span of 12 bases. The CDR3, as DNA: TGTGCCAGCAGTTTGGCCCCAAGCGCTAATTCACCCCTCCACTTT. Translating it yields CASSLAPSANSPLHF.

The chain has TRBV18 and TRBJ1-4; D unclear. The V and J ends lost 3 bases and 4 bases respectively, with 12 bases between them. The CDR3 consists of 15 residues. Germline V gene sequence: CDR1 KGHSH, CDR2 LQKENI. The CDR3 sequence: CASSPTRQHNEKLFF. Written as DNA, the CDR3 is TGTGCCAGCTCACCGACCAGGCAGCATAATGAAAAACTGTTTTTT.

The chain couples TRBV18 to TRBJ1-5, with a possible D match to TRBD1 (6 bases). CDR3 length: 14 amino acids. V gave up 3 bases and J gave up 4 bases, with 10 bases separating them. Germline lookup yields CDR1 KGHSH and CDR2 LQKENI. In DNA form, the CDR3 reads TGTGCCAGCTCACCTGGACAGTATAATCAGCCCCAGCATTTT. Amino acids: CASSPGQYNQPQHF.

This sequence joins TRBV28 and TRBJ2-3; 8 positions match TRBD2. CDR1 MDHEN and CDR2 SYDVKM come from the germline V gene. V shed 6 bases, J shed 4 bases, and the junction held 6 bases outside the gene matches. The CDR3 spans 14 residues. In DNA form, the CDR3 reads TGTGCCAGCAGCCCCCGGGGGGGCTCAGATACGCAGTATTTT. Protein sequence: CASSPRGGSDTQYF.

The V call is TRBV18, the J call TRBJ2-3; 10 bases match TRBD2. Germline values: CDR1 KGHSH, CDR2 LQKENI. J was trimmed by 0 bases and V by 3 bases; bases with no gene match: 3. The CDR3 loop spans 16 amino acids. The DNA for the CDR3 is TGTGCCAGCTCACCTATAGCGGGGGGTAGCACAGATACGCAGTATTTT. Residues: CASSPIAGGSTDTQYF.

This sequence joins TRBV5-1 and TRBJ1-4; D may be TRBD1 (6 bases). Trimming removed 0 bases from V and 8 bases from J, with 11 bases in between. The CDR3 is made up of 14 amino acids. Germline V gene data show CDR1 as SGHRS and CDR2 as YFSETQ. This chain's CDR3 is CASSLEAGDEKLFF. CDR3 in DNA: TGCGCCAGCAGCTTGGAGGCAGGGGACGAAAAACTGTTTTTT.

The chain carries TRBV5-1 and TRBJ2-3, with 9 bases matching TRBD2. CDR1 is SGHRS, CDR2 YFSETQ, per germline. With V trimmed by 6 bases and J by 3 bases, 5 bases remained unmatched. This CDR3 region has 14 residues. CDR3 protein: CASIPAGGTDTQYF. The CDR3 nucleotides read TGCGCCAGCATACCAGCGGGGGGTACAGATACGCAGTATTTT.